This entry features one T cell receptor beta chain sequence. This entry comes from a study of T cell responses to AZD1222 COVID-19 vaccine. Profiled with immunoSEQ multiplex PCR; TCRdb holds only in-frame clones, not every one. This sample yields tens of thousands of clones, of which roughly 90% are seen a single time; under 3.5% belongs to the top ten. V was cut by 0 bases and J by 8 bases, with 13 bases left in between. The CDR3 has 14 residues. Germline V gives CDR1 LGHNA, CDR2 YSLEER. This specimen consisted of peripheral blood, obtained 28 days after the second AZD1222 dose. This receptor was identified in an adult who received the AZD1222 COVID-19 vaccine. J is TRBJ1-2 and V is TRBV4-3, with D unresolved. The CDR3 here is CASSQDWTSGGYTF. Written as DNA, the CDR3 is TGCGCCAGCAGCCAAGATTGGACCTCGGGGGGCTACACCTTC.